A selection of T cell receptor beta chains follows, all from one sample in a study of identical twins. Each CDR3 protein is one row after TCRdb ran MiXCR on the 5' RACE reads. Found here are some 250,000 distinct CDR3 sequences, approximately 5.9% of them singletons; the top ten hold roughly 15%. This sample also belongs to another study, concerning T cells expressing NK-cell markers.

Sequenced sample: CD8+ T cells sorted from blood. These receptor sequences come from a woman aged 18 to 35 in good health. CDR3s include the opening cysteine and the closing phenylalanine or tryptophan. The order of the fields is D gene, clone size, J gene, V gene, CDR3 DNA, CDR3 protein. The D gene is left open where the match is weak. For some rows the clone size is stated as once, few or many, or as a class when expanded; others skip it.

d_call: .; clone_size: .; j_call: TRBJ2-7; v_call: TRBV5-1; cdr3_nt: TGCGCCAGCAGCTTGGCGGGGAAGCGGTCCTACGAGCAGTACTTC; cdr3_aa: CASSLAGKRSYEQYF
d_call: .; clone_size: .; j_call: TRBJ2-3; v_call: TRBV30; cdr3_nt: TGTGCCTGGAGTGTAGGACGGGACTCTAGCACAGATACGCAGTATTTT; cdr3_aa: CAWSVGRDSSTDTQYF
d_call: .; clone_size: many; j_call: TRBJ1-3; v_call: TRBV12-3/TRBV12-4; cdr3_nt: TGTGCCAGCAGTTTTCGGCAGGGCTCTGGAAACACCATATATTTT; cdr3_aa: CASSFRQGSGNTIYF
d_call: TRBD2; clone_size: few; j_call: TRBJ2-7; v_call: TRBV25-1; cdr3_nt: TGTGCCAGCAGTGAATACAGGGAGGGTGGGGAGCAGTACTTC; cdr3_aa: CASSEYREGGEQYF
d_call: .; clone_size: .; j_call: TRBJ2-3; v_call: TRBV11-2; cdr3_nt: TGTGCCAGCAGCTTAGTAGGGCAGGGAACCACAGATACGCAGTATTTT; cdr3_aa: CASSLVGQGTTDTQYF
d_call: TRBD1; clone_size: .; j_call: TRBJ2-2; v_call: TRBV10-3; cdr3_nt: TGTGCCATCAGTGATGACGGACAGGGGATCGGGGAGCTGTTTTTT; cdr3_aa: CAISDDGQGIGELFF
d_call: .; clone_size: .; j_call: TRBJ2-1; v_call: TRBV7-8; cdr3_nt: TGTGCCAGCAGCCCCTGGGGGAGCTCCTACAATGAGCAGTTCTTC; cdr3_aa: CASSPWGSSYNEQFF
d_call: TRBD1; clone_size: many; j_call: TRBJ2-4; v_call: TRBV4-3; cdr3_nt: TGCGCCAGCAGCCAAGGGACAGGGAACGGCAAAAACATTCAGTACTTC; cdr3_aa: CASSQGTGNGKNIQYF
d_call: .; clone_size: many; j_call: TRBJ2-3; v_call: TRBV7-9; cdr3_nt: TGTGCCGTTCACCCCGCGGGTGGCACAGATACGCAGTATTTT; cdr3_aa: CAVHPAGGTDTQYF
d_call: .; clone_size: few; j_call: TRBJ2-1; v_call: TRBV6-1; cdr3_nt: TGTGCCCTCTCACGGGCCCGGAGCTCCTACAATGAGCAGTTCTTC; cdr3_aa: CALSRARSSYNEQFF
d_call: .; clone_size: few; j_call: TRBJ2-1; v_call: TRBV9; cdr3_nt: TGTGCCAGCAGCGAAACCGGGACCCCCCGCTATGAGCAGTTCTTC; cdr3_aa: CASSETGTPRYEQFF
d_call: .; clone_size: many; j_call: TRBJ2-7; v_call: TRBV7-9; cdr3_nt: TGTGCCAGCAGCCGGATAGACTCCTACGAGCAGTACTTC; cdr3_aa: CASSRIDSYEQYF
d_call: .; clone_size: many; j_call: TRBJ1-5; v_call: TRBV7-8; cdr3_nt: TGTGCCAGCAGCTTAGTTGTCGGAGCTAATAGCAATCAGCCCCAGCATTTT; cdr3_aa: CASSLVVGANSNQPQHF
d_call: .; clone_size: .; j_call: TRBJ1-4; v_call: TRBV5-3; cdr3_nt: TGTGCCAGGAGCCCGAGTCTCCTCGACGAAAAACTGTTTTTT; cdr3_aa: CARSPSLLDEKLFF
d_call: TRBD1; clone_size: .; j_call: TRBJ2-1; v_call: TRBV6-1; cdr3_nt: TGTGCCAGCAGCCGACAGGGCGCTCCCAATGAGCAGTTCTTC; cdr3_aa: CASSRQGAPNEQFF
d_call: .; clone_size: .; j_call: TRBJ2-2; v_call: TRBV25-1; cdr3_nt: TGTGCCAGCAGTGAACGGCGGGCGGCCGGGGAGCTGTTTTTT; cdr3_aa: CASSERRAAGELFF
d_call: .; clone_size: many; j_call: TRBJ1-1; v_call: TRBV20-1; cdr3_nt: TGCAGTGCTGACTGGGGGACTGAAGCTTTCTTT; cdr3_aa: CSADWGTEAFF
d_call: .; clone_size: few; j_call: TRBJ1-1; v_call: TRBV27; cdr3_nt: TGTGCCAGCAGTTTATCGATAAGGGGTAACACTGAAGCTTTCTTT; cdr3_aa: CASSLSIRGNTEAFF
d_call: TRBD2; clone_size: many; j_call: TRBJ2-1; v_call: TRBV7-9; cdr3_nt: TGTGCCAGCAGCACTCGGGACTACCTGGCGGCTGAGCAGTTCTTC; cdr3_aa: CASSTRDYLAAEQFF
d_call: .; clone_size: .; j_call: TRBJ1-1; v_call: TRBV9; cdr3_nt: TGTGCCAGCAGCGTAGGAAGGGGATCGAACACTGAAGCTTTCTTT; cdr3_aa: CASSVGRGSNTEAFF
d_call: .; clone_size: many; j_call: TRBJ2-2; v_call: TRBV20-1; cdr3_nt: TGCAGTTTACCGAGGACCGGGGAGCTGTTTTTT; cdr3_aa: CSLPRTGELFF
d_call: .; clone_size: .; j_call: TRBJ2-1; v_call: TRBV6-1; cdr3_nt: TGTGCCGGCAAAACTGGGCGGGGCCTGGGCAATGAGCAGTTCTTC; cdr3_aa: CAGKTGRGLGNEQFF
d_call: TRBD2; clone_size: few; j_call: TRBJ2-7; v_call: TRBV15; cdr3_nt: TGTGCCACCAGCGGATTCGCGGGGGAAAACTCCTACGAGCAGTACTTC; cdr3_aa: CATSGFAGENSYEQYF
d_call: .; clone_size: .; j_call: TRBJ2-2; v_call: TRBV2; cdr3_nt: TGTGCCAGCAGTGAACGGGCCACGAACACCGGGGAGCTGTTTTTT; cdr3_aa: CASSERATNTGELFF
d_call: TRBD1; clone_size: few; j_call: TRBJ1-1; v_call: TRBV7-9; cdr3_nt: TGTGCCAGCAGCTTTCGAGGACAGGGGCCCACTGAAGCTTTCTTT; cdr3_aa: CASSFRGQGPTEAFF
d_call: .; clone_size: few; j_call: TRBJ2-5; v_call: TRBV7-9; cdr3_nt: TGTGCCAGCAGCCCCCCCTCAGCTGAGGACGAGACCCAGTACTTC; cdr3_aa: CASSPPSAEDETQYF
d_call: .; clone_size: .; j_call: TRBJ2-5; v_call: TRBV7-9; cdr3_nt: TGTGCCAGCAGCGAAGCAGGGACTCTCCTACAAGAGACCCAGTACTTC; cdr3_aa: CASSEAGTLLQETQYF
d_call: TRBD1; clone_size: .; j_call: TRBJ1-5; v_call: TRBV20-1; cdr3_nt: TGCAGTGCTCGGGACAGGGAGCGGGATCAGCCCCAGCATTTT; cdr3_aa: CSARDRERDQPQHF
d_call: .; clone_size: .; j_call: TRBJ1-2; v_call: TRBV9; cdr3_nt: TGTGCCAGCAGCGAACAGGTGAACTATGGCTACACCTTC; cdr3_aa: CASSEQVNYGYTF
d_call: .; clone_size: few; j_call: TRBJ1-1; v_call: TRBV7-9; cdr3_nt: TGTGCCAGCAGCTTTACGGTCACTGAAGCTTTCTTT; cdr3_aa: CASSFTVTEAFF
d_call: .; clone_size: .; j_call: TRBJ1-1; v_call: TRBV7-8; cdr3_nt: TGTGCCAGCAGCAGGGCGAGGAAAGATCTGAACACTGAAGCTTTCTTT; cdr3_aa: CASSRARKDLNTEAFF
d_call: .; clone_size: few; j_call: TRBJ1-5; v_call: TRBV11-1; cdr3_nt: TGTGCCGCCGGACCCCAGCATTTT; cdr3_aa: CAAGPQHF
d_call: TRBD2; clone_size: .; j_call: TRBJ2-1; v_call: TRBV4-1; cdr3_nt: TGCGCCAGCAGCTATAGCGGGGGGGCTAATGAGCAGTTCTTC; cdr3_aa: CASSYSGGANEQFF
d_call: .; clone_size: many; j_call: TRBJ2-1; v_call: TRBV12-3/TRBV12-4; cdr3_nt: TGTGCCAGCCTCATAACGGCCCGGCACAATGAGCAGTTCTTC; cdr3_aa: CASLITARHNEQFF
d_call: TRBD2; clone_size: many; j_call: TRBJ2-1; v_call: TRBV5-5; cdr3_nt: TGTGCCAGCAGCATCAATGGACTAGCGGGGTTGTACAATGAGCAGTTCTTC; cdr3_aa: CASSINGLAGLYNEQFF
d_call: TRBD1; clone_size: many; j_call: TRBJ1-1; v_call: TRBV7-6; cdr3_nt: TGTGCCAGCAGCTTTGGCACAGGGGGAGAAACTGAAGCTTTCTTT; cdr3_aa: CASSFGTGGETEAFF
d_call: .; clone_size: many; j_call: TRBJ2-5; v_call: TRBV30; cdr3_nt: TGTGCCTTACATCAGCAGAACCAAGAGACCCAGTACTTC; cdr3_aa: CALHQQNQETQYF
d_call: .; clone_size: few; j_call: TRBJ2-5; v_call: TRBV11-2; cdr3_nt: TGTGCCAGCAGCTTAGACAGGTCCGGCCGGGAGACCCAGTACTTC; cdr3_aa: CASSLDRSGRETQYF
d_call: .; clone_size: many; j_call: TRBJ2-5; v_call: TRBV9; cdr3_nt: TGTGCCAGCAGCGTAGGAGGAGGTGCGAGGGAGACCCAGTACTTC; cdr3_aa: CASSVGGGARETQYF
d_call: .; clone_size: .; j_call: TRBJ2-2; v_call: TRBV6-2/TRBV6-3; cdr3_nt: TGTGCCAGCAGTCTTAGGTACGGGACGAACACCGGGGAGCTGTTTTTT; cdr3_aa: CASSLRYGTNTGELFF
d_call: TRBD1; clone_size: few; j_call: TRBJ2-1; v_call: TRBV6-5; cdr3_nt: TGTGCCAGCAGTTTCGGGACAGGGGCGTACAATGAGCAGTTCTTC; cdr3_aa: CASSFGTGAYNEQFF
d_call: TRBD1; clone_size: many; j_call: TRBJ2-7; v_call: TRBV7-9; cdr3_nt: TGTGCCAGCAGCGCAGGGGACAGGGGCTACGAGCAGTACTTC; cdr3_aa: CASSAGDRGYEQYF
d_call: .; clone_size: many; j_call: TRBJ2-3; v_call: TRBV6-5; cdr3_nt: TGTGCCAGCAGTTACCCCGGGCTTAGGGATACGCAGTATTTT; cdr3_aa: CASSYPGLRDTQYF
d_call: TRBD2; clone_size: many; j_call: TRBJ2-1; v_call: TRBV5-1; cdr3_nt: TGCGCCAGCAGCTTGTCAGGTAGCGGGAGTGGCAATGAGCAGTTCTTC; cdr3_aa: CASSLSGSGSGNEQFF
d_call: .; clone_size: .; j_call: TRBJ2-5; v_call: TRBV5-6; cdr3_nt: TGTGCCAGGGGCCCCGGAGCGGGAGAGACCCAGTACTTC; cdr3_aa: CARGPGAGETQYF
d_call: TRBD2; clone_size: few; j_call: TRBJ2-3; v_call: TRBV4-1; cdr3_nt: TGCGCCAGCAGCCGCGGGGGGACCGTGAACACAGATACGCAGTATTTT; cdr3_aa: CASSRGGTVNTDTQYF
d_call: .; clone_size: few; j_call: TRBJ1-2; v_call: TRBV7-3; cdr3_nt: TGTGCCAGCAGCCCTACGTTCCAGCCCTATGGCTACACCTTC; cdr3_aa: CASSPTFQPYGYTF
d_call: .; clone_size: many; j_call: TRBJ1-1; v_call: TRBV3-1; cdr3_nt: TGTGCCAGCAGCCCTCCTGGGGGCCGTAGAGCTTTCTTT; cdr3_aa: CASSPPGGRRAFF
d_call: .; clone_size: few; j_call: TRBJ2-1; v_call: TRBV4-3; cdr3_nt: TGCGCCAGCAGCCAAGATGGGCTCGATGAGCAGTTCTTC; cdr3_aa: CASSQDGLDEQFF
d_call: .; clone_size: .; j_call: TRBJ1-2; v_call: TRBV6-5; cdr3_nt: TGTGCCAGCACCACCTTAGAATGGGGGGGGCGAGGCTACACCTTC; cdr3_aa: CASTTLEWGGRGYTF
d_call: .; clone_size: few; j_call: TRBJ2-1; v_call: TRBV27; cdr3_nt: TGTGCCAGCAGGAATTACAATGAGCAGTTCTTC; cdr3_aa: CASRNYNEQFF
d_call: .; clone_size: many; j_call: TRBJ1-2; v_call: TRBV7-2; cdr3_nt: TGTGCCAGCAGCCCTCCTTGGGAGAACTATGGCTACACCTTC; cdr3_aa: CASSPPWENYGYTF